This TCR beta chain was captured in a study of blood T cell repertoires in COVID-19. Study-level information: PBMCs, B-cell-depleted T cells, or T cells were the source of the cDNA or gDNA that made up the material.

Data came from immunoSEQ multiplex PCR; TCRdb stores just in-frame clones and leaves some out. The table shows 45,000 to 55,000 clones, with over 75% occurring only once. V lost 4 bases and J lost 2; bases outside the gene matches: 7. The CDR3 covers 16 residues. Germline CDR1 is SGDLS and CDR2 is YYNGEE. The sequencing input was peripheral blood. This sequence joins TRBV9 and TRBJ2-3, with 10 positions matching TRBD1. This receptor was taken from a man aged 50 to 60 with active COVID-19. CDR3 coding DNA: TGTGCCAGCAGCCTAACGGACAGGGGGACCACAGATACGCAGTATTTT. Translation gives CASSLTDRGTTDTQYF.